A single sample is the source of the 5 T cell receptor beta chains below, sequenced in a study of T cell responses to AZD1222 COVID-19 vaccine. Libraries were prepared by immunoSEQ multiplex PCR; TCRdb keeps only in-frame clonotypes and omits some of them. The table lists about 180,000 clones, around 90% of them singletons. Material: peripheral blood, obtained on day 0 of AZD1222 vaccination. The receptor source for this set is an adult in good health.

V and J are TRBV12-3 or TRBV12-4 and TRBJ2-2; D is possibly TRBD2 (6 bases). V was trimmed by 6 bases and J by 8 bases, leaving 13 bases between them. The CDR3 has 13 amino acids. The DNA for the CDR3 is TGTGCCAGCAGGAGCCGGGAGTTGGGGGAGCTGTTTTTT. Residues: CASRSRELGELFF.

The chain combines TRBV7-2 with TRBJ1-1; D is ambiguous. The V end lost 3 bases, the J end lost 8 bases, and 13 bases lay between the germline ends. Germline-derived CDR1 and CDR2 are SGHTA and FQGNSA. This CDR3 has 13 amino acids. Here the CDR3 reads CASSFSNQAEAFF. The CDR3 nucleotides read TGTGCCAGCAGCTTTAGTAATCAGGCAGAAGCTTTCTTT.

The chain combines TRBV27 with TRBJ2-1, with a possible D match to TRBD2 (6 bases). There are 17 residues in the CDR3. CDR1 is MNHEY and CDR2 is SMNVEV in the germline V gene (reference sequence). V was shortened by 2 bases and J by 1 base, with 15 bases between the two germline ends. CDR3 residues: CASSLTPAGLSYNEQFF. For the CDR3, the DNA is TGTGCCAGCAGTTTAACGCCAGCGGGTTTGTCCTACAATGAGCAGTTCTTC.

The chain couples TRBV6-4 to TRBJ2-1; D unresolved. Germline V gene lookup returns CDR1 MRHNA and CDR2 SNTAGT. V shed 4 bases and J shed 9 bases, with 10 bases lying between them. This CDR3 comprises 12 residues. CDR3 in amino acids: CASSANMGEQFF. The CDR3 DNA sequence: TGTGCCAGCAGTGCCAACATGGGTGAGCAGTTCTTC.

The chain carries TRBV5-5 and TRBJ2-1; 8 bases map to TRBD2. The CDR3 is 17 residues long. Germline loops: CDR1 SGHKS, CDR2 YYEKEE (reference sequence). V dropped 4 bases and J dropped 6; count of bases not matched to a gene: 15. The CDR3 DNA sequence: TGTGCCAGCAGCCCGATCCCAGGCCCCGGACTAGCCAATGAGCAGTTCTTC. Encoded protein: CASSPIPGPGLANEQFF. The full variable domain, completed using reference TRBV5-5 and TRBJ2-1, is DAGVTQSPTHLIKTRGQQVTLRCSPISGHKSVSWYQQVLGQGPQFIFQYYEKEERGRGNFPDRFSARQFPNYSSELNVNALLLGDSALYLCASSPIPGPGLANEQFFGPGTRLTVL.